Listed below are T cell receptor beta chains from one sample, sequenced in a study of blood T cell repertoires in COVID-19. Method: immunoSEQ multiplex PCR; TCRdb's copy keeps in-frame clones and lacks some. The sample shows roughly 80,000 clones, approximately 88% of them seen only once. Sequencing was done on a sample of peripheral blood. The receptors stem from a man aged 50 to 60 with active COVID-19. Both conserved end residues are part of each CDR3. The order of the fields is clone size, D gene, V gene, J gene, CDR3 DNA, CDR3 protein. A D gene is named only where the DNA matches it firmly. Rows may omit the clone size; those that give it use once, few, many or a size class.

clone size: once
D gene: .
V gene: TRBV7-2
J gene: TRBJ2-7
CDR3 DNA: TGTGCCAGCAGCTTAGCGCGTAGCTACGAGCAGTACTTC
CDR3 protein: CASSLARSYEQYF

clone size: .
D gene: .
V gene: TRBV7-2
J gene: TRBJ2-2
CDR3 DNA: TGTGCCAGCAGCTTAGCTCAGGGGAACACCGGGGAGCTGTTTTTT
CDR3 protein: CASSLAQGNTGELFF

clone size: once
D gene: TRBD1
V gene: TRBV28
J gene: TRBJ1-6
CDR3 DNA: TGTGCCGGGGGACAGGGTGGCTCCTATAATTCACCCCTCCACTTT
CDR3 protein: CAGGQGGSYNSPLHF

clone size: .
D gene: .
V gene: TRBV9
J gene: TRBJ1-1
CDR3 DNA: TGTGCCAGCAGCTTACGTCCGGGGAACACTGAAGCTTTCTTT
CDR3 protein: CASSLRPGNTEAFF

clone size: .
D gene: .
V gene: TRBV6-6
J gene: TRBJ2-7
CDR3 DNA: TGTGCCAGCAGTTATAGTCTTGGTACAGGGAGCTACGAGCAGTACTTC
CDR3 protein: CASSYSLGTGSYEQYF

clone size: .
D gene: .
V gene: TRBV19
J gene: TRBJ1-1
CDR3 DNA: TGTGCCAGTAGTATAGGTATTGGCCAATTGGATATGGGACTCTACACTGAAGCTTTCTTT
CDR3 protein: CASSIGIGQLDMGLYTEAFF

clone size: .
D gene: TRBD2
V gene: TRBV6-6
J gene: TRBJ2-2
CDR3 DNA: TGTGCCAGCAGTTACTCGAGTAGCGGGGCCGGGGAGCTGTTTTTT
CDR3 protein: CASSYSSSGAGELFF

clone size: .
D gene: TRBD1
V gene: TRBV18
J gene: TRBJ2-5
CDR3 DNA: TGTGCCAGCTCACAACAGGGGGGACCTTACCAAGAGACCCAGTACTTC
CDR3 protein: CASSQQGGPYQETQYF

clone size: .
D gene: .
V gene: TRBV7-9
J gene: TRBJ2-1
CDR3 DNA: TGTGCCAGCAGCTCCAGTATGCAGGCTAGCTTGCCCGGAAATGAGCAGTTCTTC
CDR3 protein: CASSSSMQASLPGNEQFF

clone size: once
D gene: .
V gene: TRBV21-1
J gene: TRBJ2-2
CDR3 DNA: TGTGCCAGCAGCCCCCCGACAGGACGAGACACCGGGGAGCTGTTTTTT
CDR3 protein: CASSPPTGRDTGELFF

clone size: .
D gene: .
V gene: TRBV11-2
J gene: TRBJ2-2
CDR3 DNA: TGTGCCAGCAGCTCCACAGCCGCAGCCGCGAACACCGGGGAGCTGTTTTTT
CDR3 protein: CASSSTAAAANTGELFF

clone size: once
D gene: TRBD1
V gene: TRBV28
J gene: TRBJ2-7
CDR3 DNA: TGTGCCAGCAGTTTAAGTGACAGGGACTACGAGCAGTACTTC
CDR3 protein: CASSLSDRDYEQYF

clone size: .
D gene: TRBD2
V gene: TRBV23-1
J gene: TRBJ2-7
CDR3 DNA: TGCGCCAGCAGGCAGGCTACAGGGTGGGCCCCGACCTCTAGCGGGAGTATCTACGAGCAGTACTTC
CDR3 protein: CASRQATGWAPTSSGSIYEQYF

clone size: .
D gene: .
V gene: TRBV28
J gene: TRBJ1-1
CDR3 DNA: TGTGCCAGCAGTTTACCGGATGGGGCAGGATACACTGAAGCTTTCTTT
CDR3 protein: CASSLPDGAGYTEAFF

clone size: .
D gene: TRBD1
V gene: TRBV9
J gene: TRBJ1-5
CDR3 DNA: TGTGCCAGCAGCCCCAACGTGGGGGACAGGTTGACGGGGCAGCCCCAGCATTTT
CDR3 protein: CASSPNVGDRLTGQPQHF

clone size: once
D gene: .
V gene: TRBV7-2
J gene: TRBJ1-2
CDR3 DNA: TGTGCCAGCAGCCACGATGGGTTGGGGGCGCGTGGTGGCTACACCTTC
CDR3 protein: CASSHDGLGARGGYTF

clone size: .
D gene: TRBD2
V gene: TRBV11-2
J gene: TRBJ2-5
CDR3 DNA: TGTGCCAGCAGACCCCCATGGGGGGAGCGGGGTCAAGAGACCCAGTACTTC
CDR3 protein: CASRPPWGERGQETQYF

clone size: .
D gene: TRBD2
V gene: TRBV7-2
J gene: TRBJ2-7
CDR3 DNA: TGTGCCAGCAGCTCCCAATCGGGGGGGGGACCCTACGAGCAGTACTTC
CDR3 protein: CASSSQSGGGPYEQYF

clone size: .
D gene: .
V gene: TRBV29-1
J gene: TRBJ2-1
CDR3 DNA: TGCAGCTGCCGGACAGCCCAAACTGCCCATGAGCAGTTCTTC
CDR3 protein: CSCRTAQTAHEQFF

clone size: .
D gene: TRBD2
V gene: TRBV4-2
J gene: TRBJ2-3
CDR3 DNA: TGTGCCAGCAGCCCCTACGGGGGGGAAAGCACAGATACGCAGTATTTT
CDR3 protein: CASSPYGGESTDTQYF

clone size: .
D gene: TRBD1
V gene: TRBV6-2/TRBV6-3
J gene: TRBJ1-6
CDR3 DNA: TGTGCCAGCATCCCAACAGGGGGCAGCCCTTCTTCACCCCTCCACTTT
CDR3 protein: CASIPTGGSPSSPLHF

clone size: .
D gene: .
V gene: TRBV7-3
J gene: TRBJ2-3
CDR3 DNA: TGTGCCAGCAGCTCGCTACGACTAGTCACAGATACGCAGTATTTT
CDR3 protein: CASSSLRLVTDTQYF

clone size: .
D gene: .
V gene: TRBV6-2/TRBV6-3
J gene: TRBJ1-4
CDR3 DNA: TGTGCCAGCAGTTACTCGGAGGAAAAACTGTTTTTT
CDR3 protein: CASSYSEEKLFF

clone size: .
D gene: TRBD1
V gene: TRBV4-3
J gene: TRBJ1-2
CDR3 DNA: TGCGCCAGCAGCCAATACAGGGGCCCCTATGGCTACACCTTC
CDR3 protein: CASSQYRGPYGYTF